This TCR beta chain was sequenced for a study of regulatory T cells in long-lasting Graves disease. Arm-PCR of CDR3 regions and iRepertoire HTBI primers were used to build TCR beta libraries. MiXCR was run by TCRdb on the multiplex PCR reads, yielding one entry per CDR3 protein. Counted here are 350,000 to 550,000 distinct CDR3 sequences, around 13% occurring once; the ten biggest clones make up under 20%. The sample's time point: newly diagnosed GD, antithyroid drugs for less than 3 months. The authors made the TCR library using RNA they extracted from PBMCs. This clonotype was seen many times. V shed 8 bases and J shed 0 bases, with 11 bases lying between them. The CDR3 extends over 13 amino acids. The V gene's germline CDR1 is SGHRS and CDR2 YFSETQ. These data were likewise used in another study, on T cells in Graves' hyperthyroidism and ophthalmopathy.

The clonotype originates from a woman between 45 and 65 years old with Graves disease. This specimen was peripheral blood mononuclear cells (PBMCs), taken at new diagnosis, from a patient treated with antithyroid drugs. V is TRBV5-1 and J is TRBJ1-1; D is undetermined. The CDR3 DNA is TGCGCCAGTAAAGCAGTCCTGAACACTGAAGCTTTCTTT. Translation gives CASKAVLNTEAFF.